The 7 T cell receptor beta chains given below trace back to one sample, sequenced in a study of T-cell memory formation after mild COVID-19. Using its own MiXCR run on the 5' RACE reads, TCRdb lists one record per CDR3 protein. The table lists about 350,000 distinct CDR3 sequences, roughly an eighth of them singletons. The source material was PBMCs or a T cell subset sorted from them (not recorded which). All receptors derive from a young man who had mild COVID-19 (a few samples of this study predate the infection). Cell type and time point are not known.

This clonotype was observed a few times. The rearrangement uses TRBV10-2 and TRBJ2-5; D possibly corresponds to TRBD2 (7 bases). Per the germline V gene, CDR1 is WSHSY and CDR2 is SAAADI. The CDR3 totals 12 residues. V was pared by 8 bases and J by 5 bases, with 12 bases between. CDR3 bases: TGCGCCAGCGGGGGGGCATTTGAGACCCAGTACTTC. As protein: CASGGAFETQYF.

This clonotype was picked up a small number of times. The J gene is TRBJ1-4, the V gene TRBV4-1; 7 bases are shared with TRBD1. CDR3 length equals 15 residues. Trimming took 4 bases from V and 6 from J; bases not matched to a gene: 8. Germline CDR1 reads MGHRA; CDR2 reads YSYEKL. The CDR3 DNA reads TGCGCCAGCAGCCGCCCGGGACAGAACTATGAAAAACTGTTTTTT. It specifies CASSRPGQNYEKLFF.

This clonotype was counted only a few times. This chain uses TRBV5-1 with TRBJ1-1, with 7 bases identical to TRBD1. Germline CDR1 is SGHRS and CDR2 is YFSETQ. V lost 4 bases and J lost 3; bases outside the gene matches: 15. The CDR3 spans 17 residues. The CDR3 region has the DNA TGCGCCAGCAGCGAACGGACAGGAAATAGCGGGGACACTGAAGCTTTCTTT. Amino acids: CASSERTGNSGDTEAFF.

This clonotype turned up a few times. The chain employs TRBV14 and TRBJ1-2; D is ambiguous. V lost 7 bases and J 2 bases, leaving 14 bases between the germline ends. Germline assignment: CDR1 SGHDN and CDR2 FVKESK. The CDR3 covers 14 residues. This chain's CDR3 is CASTPAAGNYGYTF. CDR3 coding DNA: TGTGCCAGCACCCCGGCGGCAGGAAACTATGGCTACACCTTC.

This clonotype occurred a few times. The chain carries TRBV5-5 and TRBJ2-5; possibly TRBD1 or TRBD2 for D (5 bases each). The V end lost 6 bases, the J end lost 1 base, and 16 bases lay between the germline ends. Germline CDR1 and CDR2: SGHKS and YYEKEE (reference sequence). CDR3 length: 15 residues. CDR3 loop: CASTPRGPFQETQYF. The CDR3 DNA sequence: TGTGCCAGCACCCCTCGGGGCCCCTTCCAAGAGACCCAGTACTTC.

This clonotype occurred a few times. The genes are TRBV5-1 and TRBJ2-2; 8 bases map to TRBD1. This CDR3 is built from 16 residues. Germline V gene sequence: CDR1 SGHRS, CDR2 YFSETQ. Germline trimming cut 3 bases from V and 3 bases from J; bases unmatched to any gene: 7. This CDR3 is CASSSGGTGHTGELFF. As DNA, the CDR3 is TGCGCCAGCAGCTCTGGGGGGACAGGACACACCGGGGAGCTGTTTTTT.

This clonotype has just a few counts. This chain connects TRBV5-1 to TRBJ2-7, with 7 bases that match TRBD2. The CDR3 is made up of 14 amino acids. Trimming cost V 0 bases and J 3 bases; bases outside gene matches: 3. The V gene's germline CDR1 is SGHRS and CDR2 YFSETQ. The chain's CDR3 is CASSLGEGFYEQYF. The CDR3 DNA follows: TGCGCCAGCAGCTTGGGGGAGGGGTTCTACGAGCAGTACTTC.